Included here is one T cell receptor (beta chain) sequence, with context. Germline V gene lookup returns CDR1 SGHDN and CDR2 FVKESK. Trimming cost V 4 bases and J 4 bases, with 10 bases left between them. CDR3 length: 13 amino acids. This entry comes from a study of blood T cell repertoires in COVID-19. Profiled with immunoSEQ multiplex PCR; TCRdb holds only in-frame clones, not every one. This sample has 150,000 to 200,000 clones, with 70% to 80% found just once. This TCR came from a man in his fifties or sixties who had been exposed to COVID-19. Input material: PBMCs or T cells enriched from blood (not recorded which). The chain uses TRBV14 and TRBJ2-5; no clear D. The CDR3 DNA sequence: TGTGCCAGCAGCCCCCGGGTGCGAGAGACCCAGTACTTC. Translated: CASSPRVRETQYF.